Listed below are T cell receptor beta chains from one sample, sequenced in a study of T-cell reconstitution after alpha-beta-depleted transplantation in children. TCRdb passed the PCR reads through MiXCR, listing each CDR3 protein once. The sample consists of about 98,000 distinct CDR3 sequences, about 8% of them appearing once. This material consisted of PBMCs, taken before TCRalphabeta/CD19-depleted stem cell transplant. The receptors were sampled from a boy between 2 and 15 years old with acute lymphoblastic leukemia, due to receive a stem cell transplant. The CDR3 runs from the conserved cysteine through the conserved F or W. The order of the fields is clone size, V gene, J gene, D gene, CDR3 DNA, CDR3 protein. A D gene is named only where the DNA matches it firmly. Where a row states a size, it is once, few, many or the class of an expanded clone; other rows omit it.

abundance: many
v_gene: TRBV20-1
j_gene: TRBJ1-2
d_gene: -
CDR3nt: TGCAGTGCCCAGCCCAGGAACTATGGCTACACCTTC
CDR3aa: CSAQPRNYGYTF

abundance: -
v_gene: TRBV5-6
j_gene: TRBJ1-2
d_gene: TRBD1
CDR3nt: TGTGCCAGCAGCTTGGCAGGGGACAGCGATAACTATGGCTACACCTTC
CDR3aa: CASSLAGDSDNYGYTF

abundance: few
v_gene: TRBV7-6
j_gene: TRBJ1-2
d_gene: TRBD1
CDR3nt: TGTGCCAGCAGCTCTTTTGGGACAGGGGTGCGGGGCTACACCTTC
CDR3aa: CASSSFGTGVRGYTF

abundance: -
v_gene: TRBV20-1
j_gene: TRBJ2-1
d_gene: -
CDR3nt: TGCAGTGCTAGAGATGCCTCTGAGGCGCGCTCCTACAATGAGCAGTTCTTC
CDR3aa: CSARDASEARSYNEQFF

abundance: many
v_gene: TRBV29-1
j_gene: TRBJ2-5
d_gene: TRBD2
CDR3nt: TGCAGCGTAGGGCGGGGGGGCCACGAGACCCAGTACTTC
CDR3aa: CSVGRGGHETQYF

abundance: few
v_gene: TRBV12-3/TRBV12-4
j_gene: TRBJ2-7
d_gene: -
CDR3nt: TGTGCCAGCAGTTTAGGACCAAGGGGGGGCTCCTACGAGCAGTACTTC
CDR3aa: CASSLGPRGGSYEQYF

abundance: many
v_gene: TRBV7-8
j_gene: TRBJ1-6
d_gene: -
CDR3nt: TGTGCCAGCAGCTTAGTAGGAGGGGGGTCACCCCTCCACTTT
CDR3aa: CASSLVGGGSPLHF

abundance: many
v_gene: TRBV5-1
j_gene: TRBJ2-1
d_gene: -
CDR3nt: TGCGCCAGCAGCTTGTCCCCCAGGGCGGCGAATGAGCAGTTCTTC
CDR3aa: CASSLSPRAANEQFF

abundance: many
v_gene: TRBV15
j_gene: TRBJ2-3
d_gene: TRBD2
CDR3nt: TGTGCCACCAGCTCCGCCCTAGCGGGAGGTAGCACAGATACGCAGTATTTT
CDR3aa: CATSSALAGGSTDTQYF

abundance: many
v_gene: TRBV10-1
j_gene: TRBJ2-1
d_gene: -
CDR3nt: TGCGCCAGCAGTGAGTTCTGGGGGGACTCCTACAATGAGCAGTTCTTC
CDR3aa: CASSEFWGDSYNEQFF

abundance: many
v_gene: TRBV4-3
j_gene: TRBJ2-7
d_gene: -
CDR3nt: TGCGCCAGCAGCCAAGAACCCCAGGGACTCTACGAGCAGTACTTC
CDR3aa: CASSQEPQGLYEQYF

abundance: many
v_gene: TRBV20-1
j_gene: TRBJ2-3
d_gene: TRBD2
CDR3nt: TGCAGTGCTAGAGACAGCGGGGTGACAGATACGCAGTATTTT
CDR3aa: CSARDSGVTDTQYF

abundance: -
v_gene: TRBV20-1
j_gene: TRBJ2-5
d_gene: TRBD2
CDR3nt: TGCAGTGCTAGATCCCCACCGGGACTAGCGGGGGCGGGCCAAGAGACCCAGTACTTC
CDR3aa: CSARSPPGLAGAGQETQYF

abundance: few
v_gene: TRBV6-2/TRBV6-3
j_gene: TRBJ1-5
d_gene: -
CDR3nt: TGTGCCAGCGGGTGGCTCTACTCCTATAGCAATCAGCCCCAGCATTTT
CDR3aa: CASGWLYSYSNQPQHF

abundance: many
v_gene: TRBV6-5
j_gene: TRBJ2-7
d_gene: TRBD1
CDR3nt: TGTGCCAGCAGTTACTCCCATGGACAGGGATACGAGCAGTACTTC
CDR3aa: CASSYSHGQGYEQYF

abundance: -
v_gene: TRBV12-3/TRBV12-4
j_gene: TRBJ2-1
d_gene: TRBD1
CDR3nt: TGTGCCAGCAGTTCGCACAGGGGGGAGCAGTTCTTC
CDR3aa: CASSSHRGEQFF

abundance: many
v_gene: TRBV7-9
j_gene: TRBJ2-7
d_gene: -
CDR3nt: TGTGCCAGCAGCTTCGGCAACTACGAGCAGTACTTC
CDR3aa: CASSFGNYEQYF

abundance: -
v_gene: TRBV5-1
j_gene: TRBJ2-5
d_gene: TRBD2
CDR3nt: TGCGCCAGCACCCTCGCTAGCGGGGGGATTGAGACCCAGTACTTC
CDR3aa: CASTLASGGIETQYF

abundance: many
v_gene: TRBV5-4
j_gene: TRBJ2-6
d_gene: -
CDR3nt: TGTGCCAGCAGCTCTAAATCTGGGGCCAACGTCCTGACTTTC
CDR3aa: CASSSKSGANVLTF

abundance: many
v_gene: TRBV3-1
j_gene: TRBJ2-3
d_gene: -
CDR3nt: TGTGCCAGCAGCCTGAAGGGGAGGAACCTGCAGTATTTT
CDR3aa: CASSLKGRNLQYF

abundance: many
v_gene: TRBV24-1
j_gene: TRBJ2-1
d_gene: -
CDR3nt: TGTGCCACCAGTGAGGTCCGGGGCTCCTACAATGAGCAGTTCTTC
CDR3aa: CATSEVRGSYNEQFF

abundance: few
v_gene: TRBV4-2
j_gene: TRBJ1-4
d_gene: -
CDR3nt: TGTGCCACCTCTGAGGAGGGTGGGGGAAAACTGTTTTTT
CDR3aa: CATSEEGGGKLFF

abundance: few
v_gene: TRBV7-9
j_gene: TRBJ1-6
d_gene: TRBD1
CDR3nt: TGTGCCAGCAGGGCAGGGGGGGGGTATAATTCACCCCTCCACTTT
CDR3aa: CASRAGGGYNSPLHF

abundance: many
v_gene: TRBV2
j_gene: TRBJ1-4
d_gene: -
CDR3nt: TGTGCCAGCAGTGAACCCCGGGGGCCCGAAAAACTGTTTTTT
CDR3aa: CASSEPRGPEKLFF

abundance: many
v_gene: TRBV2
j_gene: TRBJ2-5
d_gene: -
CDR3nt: TGTGCCAGCAGCCGCATCCTAGCTACCCAAGAGACCCAGTACTTC
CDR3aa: CASSRILATQETQYF

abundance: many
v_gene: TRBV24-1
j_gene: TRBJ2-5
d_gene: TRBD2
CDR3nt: TGTGCCACCAGTGATACGACAAGGACTAGAGGGACCCAGTACTTC
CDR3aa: CATSDTTRTRGTQYF

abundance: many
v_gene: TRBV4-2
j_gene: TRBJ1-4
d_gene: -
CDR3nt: TGTGCCAGCAGCCTCCCAGCGGCAACTAATGAAAAACTGTTTTTT
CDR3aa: CASSLPAATNEKLFF

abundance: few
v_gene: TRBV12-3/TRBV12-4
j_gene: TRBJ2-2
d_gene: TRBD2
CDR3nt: TGTGCCAGCAGTTTGAGCGGGGGGGCCTGGTGGACCGGGGAGCTGTTTTTT
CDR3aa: CASSLSGGAWWTGELFF

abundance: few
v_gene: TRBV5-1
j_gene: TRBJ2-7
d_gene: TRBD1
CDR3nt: TGCGCCAGCAGCTGGAGGACAGGGGGAGATCCCGAGCAGTACTTC
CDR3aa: CASSWRTGGDPEQYF

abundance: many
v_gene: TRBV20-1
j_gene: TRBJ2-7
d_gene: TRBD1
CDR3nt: TGCAGTGCTGGCAGGGGGACCGACGAGCAGTACTTC
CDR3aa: CSAGRGTDEQYF

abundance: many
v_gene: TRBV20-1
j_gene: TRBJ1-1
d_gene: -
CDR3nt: TGCAGTGCTAGAGATGGGGCTTTCCGGGGCACTGAAGCTTTCTTT
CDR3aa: CSARDGAFRGTEAFF

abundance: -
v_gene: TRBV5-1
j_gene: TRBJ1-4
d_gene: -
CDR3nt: TGCGCCAGCAGCTTAGAAGGGGCGAATGAAAAACTGTTTTTT
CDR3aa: CASSLEGANEKLFF

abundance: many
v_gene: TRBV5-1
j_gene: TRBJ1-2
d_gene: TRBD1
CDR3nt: TGCGCCAGCAGCTTGGGACAGGGGGCGGCAGCTAACTATGGCTACACCTTC
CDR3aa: CASSLGQGAAANYGYTF

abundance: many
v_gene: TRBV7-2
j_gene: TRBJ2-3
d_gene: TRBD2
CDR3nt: TGTGCCAGCAGCTTGGGACTAGCGGGGGGGCGGGTTTATTTT
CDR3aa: CASSLGLAGGRVYF

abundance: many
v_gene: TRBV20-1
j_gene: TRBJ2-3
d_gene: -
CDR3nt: TGCAGTGCTAGCGGGGGAAGCACAGATACGCAGTATTTT
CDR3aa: CSASGGSTDTQYF

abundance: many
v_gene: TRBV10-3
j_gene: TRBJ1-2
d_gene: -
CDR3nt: TGTGCCATCAGTGAGTCTAGCAGAGATGGCTACACCTTC
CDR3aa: CAISESSRDGYTF

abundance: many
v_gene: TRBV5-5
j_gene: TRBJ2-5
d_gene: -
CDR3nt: TGTGCCAGCAGCCCCAGCCAAGAGACCCAGTACTTC
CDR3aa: CASSPSQETQYF

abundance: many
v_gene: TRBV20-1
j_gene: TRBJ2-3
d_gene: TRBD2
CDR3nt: TGCAGTGCCCTACGTGGGTTAGCGGGGGCTACTAGCACAGATACGCAGTATTTT
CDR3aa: CSALRGLAGATSTDTQYF

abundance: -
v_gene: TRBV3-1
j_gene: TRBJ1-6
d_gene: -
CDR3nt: TGTGCCAGCAGCCAAGTAAGCTCACCCCTCCACTTT
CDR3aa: CASSQVSSPLHF

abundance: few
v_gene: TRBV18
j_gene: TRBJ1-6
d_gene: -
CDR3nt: TGTGCCAGCTCACGAGAGTATAATTCACCCCTCCACTTT
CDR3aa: CASSREYNSPLHF

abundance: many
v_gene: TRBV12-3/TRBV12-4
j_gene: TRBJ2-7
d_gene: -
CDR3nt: TGTGCCAGCAGTCCTGTGACCCCGTACTACGAGCAGTACTTC
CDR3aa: CASSPVTPYYEQYF

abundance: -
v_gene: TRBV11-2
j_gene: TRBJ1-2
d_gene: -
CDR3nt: TGTGCCAGCAGCTTAGGAACAGGGATGGGTGGCTACACCTTC
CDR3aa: CASSLGTGMGGYTF

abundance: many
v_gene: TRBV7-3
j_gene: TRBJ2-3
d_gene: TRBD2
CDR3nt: TGTGCCAGCAGCTCTAGGCAGCGGGACACAGATACGCAGTATTTT
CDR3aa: CASSSRQRDTDTQYF

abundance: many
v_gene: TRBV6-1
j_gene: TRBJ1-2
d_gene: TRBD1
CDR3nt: TGTGCCAGCAGTGTAAGTCGGGACAGGAGGATACGCTACACCTTC
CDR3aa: CASSVSRDRRIRYTF

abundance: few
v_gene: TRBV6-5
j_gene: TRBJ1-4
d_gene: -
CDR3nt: TGTGCCAGCAGTACCGGTGAAAAACTGTTTTTT
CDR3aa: CASSTGEKLFF

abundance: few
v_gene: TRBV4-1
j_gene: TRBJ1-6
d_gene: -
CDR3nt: TGCGCCAGCAGCCAAGTCATGCTAATGTTGGATTCACCCCTCCACTTT
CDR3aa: CASSQVMLMLDSPLHF

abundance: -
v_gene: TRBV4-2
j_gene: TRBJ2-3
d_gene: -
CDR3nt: TGTGCCAGCAGCGCTGATCCTGGGGATACGCAGTATTTT
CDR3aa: CASSADPGDTQYF

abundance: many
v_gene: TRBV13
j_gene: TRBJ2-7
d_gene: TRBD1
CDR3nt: TGTGCCAGCAGCTCGACAGGGTACGAGCAGTACTTC
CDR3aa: CASSSTGYEQYF

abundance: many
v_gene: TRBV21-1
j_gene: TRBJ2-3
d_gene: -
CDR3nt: TGTGCCAGCAGCAGTCGGGACAGGGGAACAGATACGCAGTATTTT
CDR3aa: CASSSRDRGTDTQYF

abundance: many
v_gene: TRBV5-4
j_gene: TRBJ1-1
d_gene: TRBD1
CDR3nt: TGCTATTGGACAGGGGGCGTTGCTGAAGCTTTCTTT
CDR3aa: CYWTGGVAEAFF

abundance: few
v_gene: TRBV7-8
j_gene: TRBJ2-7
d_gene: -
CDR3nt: TGTGCCAGCAGCCCAGGACAGATTTACGAGCAGTACTTC
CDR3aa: CASSPGQIYEQYF

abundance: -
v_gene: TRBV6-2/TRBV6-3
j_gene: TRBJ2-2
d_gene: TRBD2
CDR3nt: TGTGCCAGCAGTTCCAGGACTAGCGGGAACACCGGGGAGCTGTTTTTT
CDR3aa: CASSSRTSGNTGELFF

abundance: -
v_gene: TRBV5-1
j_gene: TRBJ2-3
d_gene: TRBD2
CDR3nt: TGCGCCAGCAGCTTGGAAGCGGGGGGGCTCACAGATACGCAGTATTTT
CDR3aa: CASSLEAGGLTDTQYF

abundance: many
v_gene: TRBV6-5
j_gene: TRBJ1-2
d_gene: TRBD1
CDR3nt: TGTGCCAGCATGCCGGGACAGGGGGCCGGCTACACCTTC
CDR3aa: CASMPGQGAGYTF

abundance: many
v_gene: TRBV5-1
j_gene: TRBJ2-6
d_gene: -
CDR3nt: TGCGCCAGCACTTCGAGTACCGGGGCCAACGTCCTGACTTTC
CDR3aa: CASTSSTGANVLTF

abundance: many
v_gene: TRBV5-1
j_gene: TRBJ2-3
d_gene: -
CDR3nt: TGCGCCAGCAGCTTGGCGCATAGCACAGATACGCAGTATTTT
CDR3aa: CASSLAHSTDTQYF

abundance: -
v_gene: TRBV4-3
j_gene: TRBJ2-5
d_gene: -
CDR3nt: TGCGCCAGCAGCCGGGGTAGGGGGAGGGAAGAGACCCAGTACTTC
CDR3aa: CASSRGRGREETQYF

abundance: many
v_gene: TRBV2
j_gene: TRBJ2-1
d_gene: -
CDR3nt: TGTGCCAGCAGCCTCCTCGGGGCGCCTTACAATGAGCAGTTCTTC
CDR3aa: CASSLLGAPYNEQFF

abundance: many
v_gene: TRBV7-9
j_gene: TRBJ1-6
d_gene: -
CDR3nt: TGTGCCAGCAGCGTTGCAGGGTATGGGGGTTCACCCCTCCACTTT
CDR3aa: CASSVAGYGGSPLHF

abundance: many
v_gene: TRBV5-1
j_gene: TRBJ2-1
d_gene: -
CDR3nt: TGCGCCAGCAGCTTGTACCCCCCCTACAATGAGCAGTTCTTC
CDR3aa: CASSLYPPYNEQFF